What follows are 31 T cell receptor beta chains derived from one specimen sequenced in a study of cytomegalovirus exposure and HLA in healthy donors. 60 Vbeta and 13 Jbeta primers were used in PCR. Clones were read by immunoSEQ multiplex PCR, and TCRdb kept only the in-frame ones, dropping some. This repertoire includes 150,000 or so clones. Source material: PBMCs. The receptors derive from a woman aged 50 to 65 in good health and CMV-seronegative.

This chain joins TRBV28 and TRBJ2-7; no clear D. Trimming took off 11 bases at V and 0 bases at J, with 17 bases between the two ends. CDR3 size: 14 residues. Germline V gene sequence: CDR1 MDHEN, CDR2 SYDVKM. In DNA form, the CDR3 reads TGTGCCGTACAAACCGGAGACGGCTCCTACGAGCAGTACTTC. It is translated as CAVQTGDGSYEQYF.

The CDR3 region has the DNA TGTGCCTGGAGGGAGACAGGGCACGGCTACACCTTC. Its protein is CAWRETGHGYTF. The V call is TRBV30, the J call TRBJ1-2, with TRBD1 matching 7 bases. V trimming: 3 bases; J trimming: 8 bases; junction bases outside the gene matches: 6. CDR3 length: 12 amino acids. Germline V gives CDR1 GTSNPN, CDR2 SVGIG (reference sequence).

The V and J genes are TRBV27 and TRBJ2-5, with TRBD2 matching over 8 bases. V trimming: 1 base; J trimming: 7 bases; junction bases outside the gene matches: 8. This CDR3 region has 15 residues. Per germline, CDR1 MNHEY and CDR2 SMNVEV (reference sequence). The CDR3: CASSLYQGLGATQYF. The CDR3 DNA follows: TGTGCCAGCAGTTTATATCAGGGACTAGGCGCGACCCAGTACTTC.

The V gene is TRBV6-4, the J gene TRBJ2-3; D remains ambiguous. CDR1 is MRHNA, CDR2 SNTAGT, per germline. This CDR3 has 13 residues. Trimming left V 6 bases short and J 5 bases short, with 12 bases between. CDR3 nucleotides: TGTGCCAGCAGCCTTTACATGTTAGATACGCAGTATTTT. It is translated as CASSLYMLDTQYF.

The chain employs TRBV10-3 and TRBJ1-1; D may be TRBD1 (5 bases). The germline CDR1 and CDR2 sequences are ENHRY and SYGVKD. The CDR3 covers 12 residues. V shed 8 bases and J shed 1 base, with 8 bases lying between them. The CDR3 region has the DNA TGTGCCATCGGGGCAGGGAACACTGAAGCTTTCTTT. This sequence encodes CAIGAGNTEAFF.

The rearrangement joins TRBV28 to TRBJ2-2; 9 bases map to TRBD2. The germline CDR1 and CDR2 sequences are MDHEN and SYDVKM. The CDR3 loop spans 17 amino acids. The V segment lost 0 bases and the J segment 7 bases; nucleotides outside the gene matches: 9. This chain's CDR3 is CASSLWTVAGGHGELFF. The CDR3, as DNA: TGTGCCAGCAGTTTATGGACCGTGGCGGGAGGGCACGGGGAGCTGTTTTTT.

The chain carries TRBV11-2 and TRBJ2-7; 9 bases are shared with TRBD1. The ends lost 4 bases at V and 6 bases at J; junction bases unmatched: 7. CDR3 length: 14 amino acids. In germline, CDR1 is SGHAT, CDR2 FQNNGV. The CDR3 DNA follows: TGTGCCAGCAGCTCACAGGGGGCGCAAGGCGAGCAGTACTTC. Its translation: CASSSQGAQGEQYF. The full variable domain, its missing parts supplied by reference TRBV11-2 and TRBJ2-7, is EAGVAQSPRYKIIEKRQSVAFWCNPISGHATLYWYQQILGQGPKLLIQFQNNGVVDDSQLPKDRFSAERLKGVDSTLKIQPAKLEDSAVYLCASSSQGAQGEQYFGPGTRLTVT.

The chain carries TRBV5-5 and TRBJ2-6; D unresolved. The CDR3 is made up of 14 amino acids. The germline V gene encodes CDR1 SGHKS and CDR2 YYEKEE (reference sequence). V lost 2 bases and J 0 bases, leaving 3 bases between the germline ends. CDR3: CASSLLSGANVLTF. The CDR3 nucleotides read TGTGCCAGCAGCTTACTCTCTGGGGCCAACGTCCTGACTTTC.

This chain uses TRBV6-5 with TRBJ1-4; D not resolved. The germline CDR1 and CDR2 sequences are MNHEY and SVGAGI. V was cut by 0 bases and J by 4 bases, with 12 bases left in between. The length of the CDR3 is 16 residues. The DNA for the CDR3 is TGTGCCAGCAGTTACTCAATAGGGCGGGTTAATGAAAAACTGTTTTTT. It is translated as CASSYSIGRVNEKLFF.

The rearrangement uses TRBV9 and TRBJ2-7; 7 bases fit TRBD2. The junction had 6 bases not matched to a gene; V was cut back by 2 bases and J by 4 bases. The CDR3 contains 14 residues. Germline V lookup: CDR1 SGDLS, CDR2 YYNGEE. CDR3 sequence reads: CASSVGGDKYEQYF. DNA for the CDR3: TGTGCCAGCAGCGTGGGGGGGGATAAGTACGAGCAGTACTTC.

The genes are TRBV10-3 and TRBJ1-1, with TRBD1 matching 9 bases. This CDR3 is 14 amino acids long. The V gene's germline CDR1 is ENHRY and CDR2 SYGVKD. Unmatched junction bases numbered 4, after V lost 4 bases and J lost 4 bases. CDR3 loop: CAISGGQGSTEAFF. In DNA, the CDR3 is TGTGCCATCAGTGGGGGACAGGGTAGCACTGAAGCTTTCTTT.

The chain combines TRBV4-3 with TRBJ2-1, with D tentatively TRBD2 (5 bases). Germline V gene sequence: CDR1 LGHNA, CDR2 YSLEER. CDR3 length equals 18 residues. The V and J ends lost 1 base and 1 base respectively, with 17 bases between them. CDR3 coding DNA: TGCGCCAGCAGCCAAGCGGTGGGTAGCGTCAGATCCTACAATGAGCAGTTCTTC. Amino acids: CASSQAVGSVRSYNEQFF.

The chain carries TRBV5-1 and TRBJ2-7; tentative D call: TRBD2 (6 bases). Trimming took 4 bases from V and 4 from J, leaving 15 bases between them. The CDR3 covers 14 residues. Germline lookup yields CDR1 SGHRS and CDR2 YFSETQ. The CDR3 protein is CASSPGERRYEQYF. CDR3 nucleotides: TGCGCCAGCAGCCCGGGGGAGAGACGGTACGAGCAGTACTTC.

The V and J genes are TRBV9 and TRBJ2-7, with 7 bases fitting TRBD1. CDR1 and CDR2 from the germline V gene are SGDLS and YYNGEE. The CDR3 sequence is 15 residues long. Trimming took 2 bases from V and 3 from J; bases not matched to a gene: 8. The CDR3 DNA reads TGTGCCAGCAGCGTTGGAGAGGGGGCGGACTACGAGCAGTACTTC. Protein: CASSVGEGADYEQYF.

The V and J genes are TRBV7-9 and TRBJ2-2; the D gene is possibly TRBD2 (7 bases). This CDR3 is built from 16 residues. The V gene's germline CDR1 is SEHNR and CDR2 FQNEAQ (reference sequence). V was trimmed by 5 bases and J by 3 bases, leaving 16 bases between them. The CDR3 reads CASSPLGGGDTGELFF. Written as DNA, the CDR3 is TGTGCCAGCAGCCCTTTAGGGGGAGGGGACACCGGGGAGCTGTTTTTT.

The gene calls are TRBV2 and TRBJ1-4, with unresolved D. Germline values: CDR1 SNHLY, CDR2 FYNNEI. The CDR3 length is 15 residues. The germline V and J ends were trimmed by 4 bases and 7 bases, with 16 bases remaining between them. CDR3 sequence (DNA): TGTGCCAGCAGTGTATCGGGAGGCGATTTTGAAAAACTGTTTTTT. It encodes CASSVSGGDFEKLFF.

This chain connects TRBV5-4 to TRBJ2-5; D gene ambiguous. Germline V gene sequence: CDR1 SGHNT, CDR2 YYREEE (reference sequence). CDR3 size: 13 residues. V gave up 0 bases and J gave up 3 bases, with 6 bases separating them. CDR3 DNA: TGTGCCAGCAGCTTGGAGAGGAAAGAGACCCAGTACTTC. Residues: CASSLERKETQYF.

The V gene is TRBV9, the J gene TRBJ1-3, with TRBD1 identical over 8 bases. This CDR3 contains 17 residues. V shed 5 bases, J shed 4 bases, and the junction held 14 bases outside the gene matches. CDR1 is SGDLS, CDR2 YYNGEE, per germline. As DNA, the CDR3 is TGTGCCAGCAGGGCAGGGGGCCCTGGGGGTGGCGGAAACACCATATATTTT. Amino acid sequence: CASRAGGPGGGGNTIYF.

CDR3 residues: CASTLGQGTYGYTF. CDR3 nucleotide sequence: TGTGCCAGCACCCTAGGACAGGGTACCTATGGCTACACCTTC. The chain couples TRBV28 to TRBJ1-2, with 8 positions matching TRBD1. Trimming took 7 bases from V and 4 from J; bases not matched to a gene: 8. The CDR3 has 14 amino acids. The germline V gene has CDR1 MDHEN and CDR2 SYDVKM.

The V gene is TRBV18, the J gene TRBJ1-1; D remains unclear. There are 13 residues in the CDR3. Trimming removed 3 bases from V and 9 bases from J, with 14 bases in between. CDR1 is KGHSH and CDR2 is LQKENI in the germline V gene. As DNA, the CDR3 is TGTGCCAGCTCACCCCAATTTGAGGGTAAAGCTTTCTTT. Its translation is CASSPQFEGKAFF.

The gene calls are TRBV7-2 and TRBJ1-1; weak D call: TRBD1 (6 bases). V lost 5 bases and J lost 1, with 14 bases in between. Germline V CDR1 and CDR2: SGHTA, FQGNSA. This CDR3 is 15 amino acids long. The CDR3 sequence: CASSPLTGGNTEAFF. The CDR3 coding sequence is TGTGCCAGCAGCCCCTTGACAGGTGGGAACACTGAAGCTTTCTTT. Together with reference TRBV7-2 and TRBJ1-1, the CDR3 gives the full variable domain: GAGVSQSPSNKVTEKGKDVELRCDPISGHTALYWYRQSLGQGLEFLIYFQGNSAPDKSGLPSDRFSAERTGGSVSTLTIQRTQQEDSAVYLCASSPLTGGNTEAFFGQGTRLTVV.

V is TRBV7-2 and J is TRBJ2-2, with D unclear. The germline gives CDR1 SGHTA, CDR2 FQGNSA. This CDR3 is built from 14 residues. Trimming left V 1 base short and J 4 bases short, with 7 bases between. As DNA, the CDR3 is TGTGCCAGCAGCTTAGGGCCTCGCACCGGGGAGCTGTTTTTT. It specifies CASSLGPRTGELFF.

This rearrangement joins TRBV7-9 to TRBJ2-3; D may be TRBD2 (5 bases). CDR3 length equals 12 residues. Germline CDR1 is SEHNR and CDR2 is FQNEAQ (reference sequence). V lost 6 bases and J 4 bases, leaving 8 bases between the germline ends. This CDR3 is CASRKEADTQYF. The CDR3, as DNA: TGTGCCAGCAGGAAGGAGGCAGATACGCAGTATTTT.

The chain carries TRBV18 and TRBJ2-5; D is unresolved. V lost 2 bases, J lost 5 bases, and 9 bases lay in between. The CDR3 sequence is 13 residues long. CDR1 and CDR2 from the germline V gene are KGHSH and LQKENI. The DNA for the CDR3 is TGTGCCAGCTCACCATTCGATCGGGAGACCCAGTACTTC. Its protein is CASSPFDRETQYF. The full variable domain, its missing parts supplied by reference TRBV18 and TRBJ2-5, is NAGVMQNPRHLVRRRGQEARLRCSPMKGHSHVYWYRQLPEEGLKFMVYLQKENIIDESGMPKERFSAEFPKEGPSILRIQQVVRGDSAAYFCASSPFDRETQYFGPGTRLLVL.

The chain is built from TRBV27 and TRBJ1-4; possible D gene TRBD1, 5 bases. Germline V gives CDR1 MNHEY, CDR2 SMNVEV (reference sequence). V was cut by 5 bases and J by 5 bases, with 18 bases left in between. CDR3 size: 16 residues. The CDR3 region has the DNA TGTGCCAGCAGTCCCCCCCCGGGACGGGGGAATGAAAAACTGTTTTTT. Encoded protein: CASSPPPGRGNEKLFF.

The rearrangement links TRBV6-5 to TRBJ2-1; weak D call: TRBD1 (5 bases). Germline V gene lookup returns CDR1 MNHEY and CDR2 SVGAGI. The CDR3 has 15 residues. Trimming left V 4 bases short and J 4 bases short, with 14 bases between. CDR3 loop: CASSSTGHSYNEQFF. CDR3 coding DNA: TGTGCCAGCAGTTCCACCGGACATTCATACAATGAGCAGTTCTTC.

CDR3 nucleotides: TGCGCCAGCAGCCAAAAGGTTAGGGCGGGAGGTCCCTTCGAGCAGTACTTC. It yields the protein CASSQKVRAGGPFEQYF. The chain couples TRBV4-3 to TRBJ2-7; TRBD2 agrees at 8 bases. Germline assignment: CDR1 LGHNA and CDR2 YSLEER. V shed 2 bases, J shed 6 bases, and the junction held 15 bases outside the gene matches. CDR3 length: 17 amino acids.

The V gene is TRBV9, the J gene TRBJ1-2; D gene uncertain. This CDR3 comprises 15 residues. Trimming shortened V by 0 bases and J by 0 bases, and 9 bases separated the two germline ends. In germline, CDR1 is SGDLS, CDR2 YYNGEE. CDR3 nucleotide sequence: TGTGCCAGCAGCGTAGGGAGGAACCCTAACTATGGCTACACCTTC. Its protein product is CASSVGRNPNYGYTF.

This sequence joins TRBV5-4 and TRBJ2-7; D might be TRBD1 (6 bases). Germline-derived CDR1 and CDR2 are SGHNT and YYREEE (reference sequence). The V gene lost 4 bases and the J gene lost 6 bases, with 20 bases spanning the gap. This CDR3 has 15 residues. CDR3 DNA: TGTGCCAGCAGCCCCTATTCGGGACACCAAGGCGAGCAGTACTTC. Encoded protein: CASSPYSGHQGEQYF.

A note on this clone: Distinct nucleotide sequences in the sample also encode this CDR3. This chain joins TRBV19 and TRBJ1-5, with no clear D. Trimming removed 4 bases at V and 5 bases at J, with 6 bases between. The CDR3 length is 12 residues. Germline assignment: CDR1 LNHDA and CDR2 SQIVND (reference sequence). CDR3 nucleotides: TGTGCCAGTAGTAATCGGGATCAGCCCCAGCATTTT. Translated, it gives CASSNRDQPQHF. Combining the CDR3 with reference TRBV19 and TRBJ1-5 gives the whole variable domain DGGITQSPKYLFRKEGQNVTLSCEQNLNHDAMYWYRQDPGQGLRLIYYSQIVNDFQKGDIAEGYSVSREKKESFPLTVTSAQKNPTAFYLCASSNRDQPQHFGDGTRLSIL.

This rearrangement joins TRBV19 to TRBJ1-5; 9 nucleotides align to TRBD1. The CDR3 length is 13 residues. From germline, CDR1 is LNHDA and CDR2 SQIVND (reference sequence). With 6 bases clipped from V and 5 bases from J, the junction kept 2 bases outside the gene matches. The CDR3 spells CASRDRGDQPQHF. CDR3 sequence (DNA): TGTGCCAGTAGGGACAGGGGAGATCAGCCCCAGCATTTT. The variable domain in full, completed from reference TRBV19 and TRBJ1-5, reads DGGITQSPKYLFRKEGQNVTLSCEQNLNHDAMYWYRQDPGQGLRLIYYSQIVNDFQKGDIAEGYSVSREKKESFPLTVTSAQKNPTAFYLCASRDRGDQPQHFGDGTRLSIL.